Sequencing of this TCR beta chain was carried out in a study of CD8 T cells in ankylosing spondylitis (dated by TCRdb to the late 2010s). Broadly, across the study: The study profiled T cell receptor beta repertoires in healthy donors and ankylosing spondylitis patients to find disease-linked TCR variants. The full study cohort comprised about 25 ankylosing spondylitis patients and some 100 healthy donors. Samples of peripheral blood were taken, and for ankylosing spondylitis patients, synovial fluid was collected as well. What the research found in general, with its limitations: Some motif variants were previously reported in synovial fluid and blood of reactive arthritis patients, suggesting common disease-initiation mechanisms. Blood from ankylosing spondylitis patients appeared to be characterized by a TCR beta motif made up of 8 or 9 highly homologous amino acid variants. The disease-linked clones were reported as significantly enriched in matched synovial fluid samples from ankylosing spondylitis patients. In peripheral blood, the disease-linked clones were found at relatively low frequencies and had a CD8+ phenotype.

TCRdb shows the sequencer as Illumina HiSeq 2500. TCR beta libraries were prepared by quantitative 5'-RACE with molecular barcodes. Under the source paper's analysis protocol: A new computational method, built on a probabilistic model of VDJ rearrangement, was used to identify disease-linked TCR variants. Clones were called with MiXCR by TCRdb after fastp trimmed the public reads at Q25, and only in-frame beta chains were retained. Here each entry gathers all rows of one CDR3 protein and keeps the most common genes and DNA. The V and J calls were not made by the authors but by TCRdb's processing. The sample table shows around 150,000 distinct CDR3 sequences, and about 16% are seen once. Together, the top ten hold roughly 8% of the sample. This clonotype was counted ten times or more. The target of this receptor is not known. Base qualities are missing; no much larger clone stands one base away. Sequenced material: blood, either unsorted or a sorted T cell fraction (not recorded which). The TCR originated in a male donor with ankylosing spondylitis or in good health (not recorded which).

The nucleotide sequence reads TGTGCCAGCAGCATACCTAGCGGGTATAGCTCCTACGAGCAGTACTTC. Its amino acids are CASSIPSGYSSYEQYF. This receptor chain uses TRBV7-8 and TRBJ2-7; 8 nucleotides in the junction match TRBD2. V is trimmed back by 5 bases and J by 0 bases, and the junction contains 9 bases that no gene match accounts for. The germline V gene sets CDR1 to SGHVS and CDR2 to FQNEAQ. Including the terminal cysteine and phenylalanine, the CDR3 comprises 16 residues. The only DNA kept is the CDR3, 48 bases in frame from the first base.